This TCR beta chain emerged from a study of blood T cells in healthy people across ages. PCR was performed a second time for about 6 to 12 cycles using a sample-barcoded 5' primer and a J-beta primer mix. Via MiXCR, TCRdb re-called the 5' RACE reads, giving one row per CDR3 protein. The sample lists over 1,500,000 distinct CDR3 sequences, about 49% seen once, with about 2.1% in the top ten. This clonotype was recorded a few times. Its antigen is undetermined. Study conclusions and caveats: Per million T cells, TCR beta diversity dropped roughly linearly as age increased. The unknown donor CMV status may have confounded expanded clonotype changes.

J was trimmed by 8 bases and V by 4 bases; bases with no gene match: 12. The CDR3 is 16 amino acids. Germline values: CDR1 DFQATT, CDR2 SNEGSKA (reference sequence). Each donor was a healthy Caucasian individual from Russia, aged about 6 to 95. Total RNA extracted from each sample amounted to at least 5.5 micrograms. Specimen: blood. This clonotype was obtained from a woman in her forties in good health. The chain carries TRBV20-1 and TRBJ1-6, with TRBD1 matching over 9 bases. In nucleotides, the CDR3 is TGCAGTGCTACCGTGACCTCCGGGACAGGGTATTCACCCCTCCACTTT. It is translated as CSATVTSGTGYSPLHF.